This TCR beta chain was documented in a study of shared clonotypes between healthy human individuals. General observations from the study: Sequencing of the sorted subsets was shown by rarefaction to be incomplete despite large depth.

CDR1 MNHNS and CDR2 SASEGT come from the germline V gene. This CDR3 comprises 13 residues. V lost 7 bases and J lost 0, with 4 bases in between. Assay used: immunoSEQ multiplex PCR; TCRdb lists only in-frame clones, some missing. The table records roughly 2.5 million clones, 90% to 95% of them present only once. As concerns this clone: As yet, its antigen is unknown. The sample contains more than one DNA sequence encoding this CDR3.

The specimen sequenced was naive CD4+ T cells sorted from blood. Subset specified: CD45RA+ positively selected. This chain uses TRBV6-1 with TRBJ2-6; no clear D gene. The sequence derives from a man aged 18-30 years in good health. CDR3: CASTFSGANVLTF. Here the CDR3 DNA reads TGTGCCAGCACCTTCTCTGGGGCCAACGTCCTGACTTTC.